This T cell receptor beta chain is drawn from a study of CD8 T cells in Susac syndrome. Study in general: Sequencing included Susac syndrome patients, roughly 6 of them with active disease and roughly 8 in remission.

Roughly 0.45 to 1 ug RNA was reverse transcribed with random hexamers. TCRdb re-analysed the immunoSEQ multiplex PCR reads in MiXCR, keeping a single row per CDR3 protein. The data hold tens of thousands of distinct CDR3 sequences, with 85% to 95% observed a single time. The CDR3 runs to 12 residues. Trimming pared 2 bases from V and 5 bases from J, leaving 6 bases between. The sequence was obtained from a human donor with Susac syndrome. The rearrangement uses TRBV12-3 or TRBV12-4 and TRBJ2-5; D is unclear. Sequences were obtained from CD4+ T cells from PBMCs. Here the CDR3 reads CASSLRRETQYF. The CDR3 DNA follows: TGTGCCAGCAGTTTACGGCGGGAGACCCAGTACTTC.